Each of the 15 T cell receptor beta chains below was sequenced from the same sample in a study of CD8+ T cells in alopecia areata. RNA extraction was followed by reverse transcription into cDNA, which acted as the sequencing template. Profiled with immunoSEQ multiplex PCR; TCRdb holds only in-frame clones, not every one. The repertoire consists of some 95,000 clones, with roughly two fifths occurring once and the leading ten covering around 0.8%. Sequenced material: CD4+ T cells sorted from blood. These receptors were taken from a human donor with alopecia areata.

The chain has TRBV29-1 and TRBJ2-1, with D possibly being TRBD1 (6 bases). This CDR3 is built from 15 residues. Germline V gene data show CDR1 as SQVTM and CDR2 as ANQGSEA. The ends were cut back, 7 bases at V and 13 bases at J, with 29 bases in the middle. CDR3 in DNA: TGCAGCGCCCGGTCAGTACGACAGGCCAAAATTCCCCAGTTCTTC. Translation gives CSARSVRQAKIPQFF.

The chain combines TRBV7-2 with TRBJ2-3; unclear D gene. Trimming stripped 3 bases from V and 0 bases from J, with 7 bases between. Germline CDR1 reads SGHTA; CDR2 reads FQGNSA. The CDR3 has 14 residues. This CDR3 reads CASSFGRSTDTQYF. In nucleotides, the CDR3 is TGTGCCAGCAGCTTTGGACGTAGCACAGATACGCAGTATTTT.

This chain uses TRBV15 with TRBJ1-1; a weak D match, TRBD1 (5 bases). This CDR3 comprises 17 residues. Germline values: CDR1 LNHNV, CDR2 YYDKDF (reference sequence). V lost 0 bases and J 4 bases, leaving 18 bases between the germline ends. CDR3 nucleotides: TGTGCCACCAGCAGAGATCCGGCAGGGAGGCTGAGCACTGAAGCTTTCTTT. It yields the protein CATSRDPAGRLSTEAFF. Filled out from reference TRBV15 and TRBJ1-1, the complete variable domain reads DAMVIQNPRYQVTQFGKPVTLSCSQTLNHNVMYWYQQKSSQAPKLLFHYYDKDFNNEADTPDNFQSRRPNTSFCFLDIRSPGLGDTAMYLCATSRDPAGRLSTEAFFGQGTRLTVV.

In this sample, this clone turned up a few times. The chain has TRBV2 and TRBJ2-7; D may be TRBD1 (5 bases). V lost 7 bases and J lost 3, with 10 bases in between. The CDR3 contains 12 residues. Germline loops: CDR1 SNHLY, CDR2 FYNNEI. The CDR3 loop is CASKTDNYEQYF. The CDR3 DNA is TGTGCCAGCAAAACGGACAACTACGAGCAGTACTTC.

V gene TRBV25-1 combines with J gene TRBJ2-5; tentatively, D is TRBD1 (6 bases). Trimming stripped 0 bases from V and 5 bases from J, with 10 bases between. The germline V gene has CDR1 MGHDK and CDR2 SYGVNS. The CDR3 contains 14 residues. Written as DNA, the CDR3 is TGTGCCAGCAGTGAATACTTGGGGGCGGAGACCCAGTACTTC. Translating it yields CASSEYLGAETQYF.

This rearrangement joins TRBV29-1 to TRBJ2-5; D is uncertain. The CDR3 runs 13 residues. V was trimmed by 0 bases and J by 4 bases, leaving 9 bases between them. Germline lookup yields CDR1 SQVTM and CDR2 ANQGSEA. CDR3 bases: TGCAGCGTTGAAGATCGTAACGGAGAGACCCAGTACTTC. Amino acid sequence: CSVEDRNGETQYF.

The CDR3 sequence is CSVAQETYEQYF. CDR3 DNA sequence: TGCAGCGTTGCACAGGAAACCTACGAGCAGTACTTC. This chain connects TRBV29-1 to TRBJ2-7; TRBD1 might be the D (5 bases). From germline, CDR1 is SQVTM and CDR2 ANQGSEA. This CDR3 region has 12 residues. The V and J ends lost 4 bases and 2 bases respectively, with 9 bases between them.

This clone has a single count. The chain uses TRBV29-1 and TRBJ1-2, with D unresolved. The germline V and J ends were trimmed by 4 bases and 3 bases, with 9 bases remaining between them. Per the germline V gene, CDR1 is SQVTM and CDR2 is ANQGSEA. The length of the CDR3 is 12 residues. The CDR3 DNA reads TGCAGCGTTGGACGGCGGGACTATGGCTACACCTTC. It translates to CSVGRRDYGYTF.

The V and J genes are TRBV11-2 and TRBJ2-7, with TRBD1 identical over 9 bases. The CDR3 length is 13 residues. Per the germline V gene, CDR1 is SGHAT and CDR2 is FQNNGV. V was clipped by 4 bases and J by 3 bases; unmatched bases: 1. The CDR3 region is CASSSGQGYEQYF. In DNA form, the CDR3 reads TGTGCCAGCAGCTCGGGACAGGGCTACGAGCAGTACTTC.

This clone came up a few times. The chain recombines TRBV19 with TRBJ2-3; D is unresolved. The CDR3 totals 12 residues. CDR1 and CDR2 (germline): LNHDA, SQIVND (reference sequence). V lost 6 bases and J 5 bases, leaving 9 bases between the germline ends. The CDR3 region is CASSPERDTQYF. The CDR3 region has the DNA TGTGCCAGTAGCCCCGAGAGAGATACGCAGTATTTT.

The sample holds a few counts of this clone. The V gene is TRBV29-1, the J gene TRBJ2-5, with TRBD2 matching over 8 bases. The CDR3 is 13 residues long. The germline gives CDR1 SQVTM, CDR2 ANQGSEA. J was trimmed by 4 bases and V by 0 bases; bases with no gene match: 1. CDR3 bases: TGCAGCGTTGAAGACGGGGGGGTAGAGACCCAGTACTTC. Encoded protein: CSVEDGGVETQYF.

The chain employs TRBV5-1 and TRBJ2-3; 7 bases line up with TRBD2. J gave up 1 base and V 4 bases, and 6 bases lay outside the gene matches. Germline CDR1 is SGHRS and CDR2 is YFSETQ. The CDR3 is 15 amino acids. The CDR3 bases are TGCGCCAGCAGCCAAGGACTAGGAGGCACAGATACGCAGTATTTT. As protein: CASSQGLGGTDTQYF. Drawing the rest from reference TRBV5-1 and TRBJ2-3, the complete variable domain is KAGVTQTPRYLIKTRGQQVTLSCSPISGHRSVSWYQQTPGQGLQFLFEYFSETQRNKGNFPGRFSGRQFSNSRSEMNVSTLELGDSALYLCASSQGLGGTDTQYFGPGTRLTVL.

This clone was detected once. V and J are TRBV23-1 and TRBJ2-7; D gene ambiguous. TRBV23-1 is identified as an open reading frame with a role that is uncertain. The V end was cut by 0 bases, the J end by 3 bases, with 12 bases between. The CDR3 consists of 15 residues. For the CDR3, the DNA is TGCGCCAGCAGTCAATCTTCACTCCTCCACTACGAGCAGTACTTC. It codes for CASSQSSLLHYEQYF.

V is TRBV11-2 and J is TRBJ2-5; D might be TRBD2 (5 bases). Looked up from germline, CDR1 is SGHAT and CDR2 is FQNNGV. The CDR3 loop spans 15 amino acids. V gave up 1 base and J gave up 0 bases, with 9 bases separating them. CDR3 nucleotides: TGTGCCAGCAGCTTAGCATTCGGGGACCAAGAGACCCAGTACTTC. Its translation is CASSLAFGDQETQYF.

V is TRBV29-1 and J is TRBJ2-7; possible D gene TRBD2, 6 bases. Trimming stripped 6 bases from V and 2 bases from J, with 14 bases between. The germline V gene encodes CDR1 SQVTM and CDR2 ANQGSEA. The length of the CDR3 is 13 residues. Here the CDR3 DNA reads TGCAGCGTAACTTTTAGCGGAACCTACGAGCAGTACTTC. This gives the protein CSVTFSGTYEQYF.